These T cell receptor beta chains were read from a single sample in a study of T cell responses to AZD1222 COVID-19 vaccine. Produced via immunoSEQ multiplex PCR; TCRdb's table is partial and in-frame only. Altogether 150,000 to 200,000 clones are present, roughly nine tenths being singletons, with the ten largest covering around 3%. The sample was peripheral blood, taken 28 days after the second AZD1222 dose. Source of these receptors: an adult who received the AZD1222 COVID-19 vaccine. Each CDR3 is given with its conserved first and last residue. D genes are given only for firm matches. Clone sizes are given selectively: once, few, many, or a class where the clone is expanded.

d_gene: TRBD1
j_gene: TRBJ2-3
v_gene: TRBV5-1
abundance: NA
len: 17
CDR3aa: CASSTTGQGRGTDTQYF
CDR3nt: TGCGCCAGCAGCACAACGGGACAGGGCCGAGGCACAGATACGCAGTATTTT

d_gene: TRBD2
j_gene: TRBJ2-1
v_gene: TRBV9
abundance: few
len: 16
CDR3aa: CASSVRGGRSYNEQFF
CDR3nt: TGTGCCAGCAGCGTACGGGGCGGGAGGTCCTACAATGAGCAGTTCTTC

d_gene: TRBD1
j_gene: TRBJ1-2
v_gene: TRBV2
abundance: NA
len: 13
CDR3aa: CASSPDRVYGYTF
CDR3nt: TGTGCCAGCAGTCCTGACAGGGTGTATGGCTACACCTTC

d_gene: NA
j_gene: TRBJ2-2
v_gene: TRBV7-7
abundance: NA
len: 15
CDR3aa: CASSFRGLNTGELFF
CDR3nt: TGTGCTAGCAGCTTCCGGGGGCTGAACACCGGGGAGCTGTTTTTT

d_gene: NA
j_gene: TRBJ1-2
v_gene: TRBV25-1
abundance: NA
len: 14
CDR3aa: CASSESKGVYGYTF
CDR3nt: TGTGCCAGCAGTGAATCGAAAGGGGTTTATGGCTACACCTTC

d_gene: NA
j_gene: TRBJ1-2
v_gene: TRBV9
abundance: NA
len: 14
CDR3aa: CASSSSGGGHGYTF
CDR3nt: TGTGCCAGCAGCTCGAGCGGGGGAGGGCATGGCTACACCTTC

d_gene: TRBD1
j_gene: TRBJ1-2
v_gene: TRBV11-3
abundance: NA
len: 14
CDR3aa: CASSLVGQGDGYTF
CDR3nt: TGTGCCAGCAGCTTAGTTGGACAGGGGGATGGCTACACCTTC

d_gene: TRBD1
j_gene: TRBJ1-5
v_gene: TRBV7-9
abundance: NA
len: 16
CDR3aa: CASSFDRDDSNQPQHF
CDR3nt: TGTGCCAGCAGCTTTGACAGGGATGATAGCAATCAGCCCCAGCATTTT

d_gene: TRBD1
j_gene: TRBJ1-2
v_gene: TRBV7-8
abundance: NA
len: 18
CDR3aa: CASSFTLAGTGVPYGYTF
CDR3nt: TGTGCCAGCAGCTTCACGCTTGCCGGGACAGGGGTACCCTATGGCTACACCTTC

d_gene: TRBD1
j_gene: TRBJ1-1
v_gene: TRBV6-5
abundance: NA
len: 15
CDR3aa: CASTMGQGANTEAFF
CDR3nt: TGTGCCAGCACCATGGGACAGGGGGCTAACACTGAAGCTTTCTTT

d_gene: TRBD2
j_gene: TRBJ2-4
v_gene: TRBV6-2/TRBV6-3
abundance: once
len: 17
CDR3aa: CASSYASGSQSKNIQYF
CDR3nt: TGTGCCAGCAGTTACGCAAGCGGGAGTCAATCCAAAAACATTCAGTACTTC

d_gene: TRBD1
j_gene: TRBJ2-1
v_gene: TRBV7-3
abundance: once
len: 14
CDR3aa: CASSSHRGGFEQFF
CDR3nt: TGTGCCAGCAGCTCTCACAGGGGCGGATTTGAGCAGTTCTTC

d_gene: TRBD1
j_gene: TRBJ1-6
v_gene: TRBV6-5
abundance: NA
len: 15
CDR3aa: CASSYLTGADSPLHF
CDR3nt: TGTGCCAGCAGTTACCTAACAGGGGCGGATTCACCCCTCCACTTT

d_gene: TRBD2
j_gene: TRBJ2-5
v_gene: TRBV30
abundance: NA
len: 17
CDR3aa: CAWSVPASGSFLETQYF
CDR3nt: TGTGCCTGGAGTGTACCGGCTAGCGGGAGTTTTTTAGAGACCCAGTACTTC

d_gene: NA
j_gene: TRBJ1-1
v_gene: TRBV10-2
abundance: NA
len: 13
CDR3aa: CASSEERNTEAFF
CDR3nt: TGCGCCAGCAGTGAGGAAAGGAACACTGAAGCTTTCTTT

d_gene: TRBD1
j_gene: TRBJ1-1
v_gene: TRBV6-6
abundance: NA
len: 15
CDR3aa: CASRTTGTGDTEAFF
CDR3nt: TGTGCCAGCAGGACTACCGGGACAGGGGACACTGAAGCTTTCTTT

d_gene: NA
j_gene: TRBJ2-2
v_gene: TRBV29-1
abundance: NA
len: 15
CDR3aa: CSVEGQVANTGELFF
CDR3nt: TGCAGCGTTGAAGGTCAAGTCGCGAACACCGGGGAGCTGTTTTTT

d_gene: NA
j_gene: TRBJ1-1
v_gene: TRBV19
abundance: NA
len: 12
CDR3aa: CAIVLMNTEAFF
CDR3nt: TGTGCCATCGTCCTAATGAACACTGAAGCTTTCTTT

d_gene: NA
j_gene: TRBJ2-1
v_gene: TRBV27
abundance: NA
len: 15
CDR3aa: CASSSPDSSYNEQFF
CDR3nt: TGTGCCAGCAGTTCTCCCGACTCCTCCTACAATGAGCAGTTCTTC

d_gene: NA
j_gene: TRBJ2-3
v_gene: TRBV28
abundance: NA
len: 16
CDR3aa: CASSSPSEDSTDTQYF
CDR3nt: TGTGCCAGCAGTTCGCCTTCAGAGGATAGCACAGATACGCAGTATTTT

d_gene: TRBD2
j_gene: TRBJ2-7
v_gene: TRBV2
abundance: NA
len: 13
CDR3aa: CASSPGTIYEQYF
CDR3nt: TGTGCCAGCAGTCCCGGGACTATCTACGAGCAGTACTTC

d_gene: TRBD2
j_gene: TRBJ2-1
v_gene: TRBV7-2
abundance: NA
len: 15
CDR3aa: CASSFSGGTYNEQFF
CDR3nt: TGTGCCAGCAGCTTCAGCGGGGGGACCTACAATGAGCAGTTCTTC

d_gene: TRBD2
j_gene: TRBJ2-7
v_gene: TRBV29-1
abundance: once
len: 15
CDR3aa: CSVAGTSGIRYEQYF
CDR3nt: TGCAGCGTGGCCGGGACTAGCGGGATTCGGTACGAGCAGTACTTC

d_gene: TRBD1
j_gene: TRBJ2-7
v_gene: TRBV11-2
abundance: NA
len: 13
CDR3aa: CASRRTGFHEQYF
CDR3nt: TGTGCCAGCAGAAGGACAGGGTTCCACGAGCAGTACTTC

d_gene: NA
j_gene: TRBJ1-5
v_gene: TRBV19
abundance: NA
len: 15
CDR3aa: CASSFSGLSNQPQHF
CDR3nt: TGTGCCAGTAGTTTTTCCGGGTTGAGCAATCAGCCCCAGCATTTT

d_gene: TRBD2
j_gene: TRBJ2-1
v_gene: TRBV6-1
abundance: NA
len: 16
CDR3aa: CASSGSAGGGYNEQFF
CDR3nt: TGTGCCAGCAGTGGCTCGGCGGGAGGGGGCTACAATGAGCAGTTCTTC

d_gene: NA
j_gene: TRBJ1-2
v_gene: TRBV27
abundance: once
len: 14
CDR3aa: CASSSTSQGYGYTF
CDR3nt: TGTGCCAGCAGTTCGACATCACAGGGATATGGCTACACCTTC

d_gene: NA
j_gene: TRBJ2-7
v_gene: TRBV19
abundance: NA
len: 15
CDR3aa: CASSIGGALSYEQYF
CDR3nt: TGTGCCAGTAGTATTGGGGGGGCCCTTAGCTACGAGCAGTACTTC

d_gene: NA
j_gene: TRBJ2-2
v_gene: TRBV10-3
abundance: NA
len: 14
CDR3aa: CAIGRRADTGELFF
CDR3nt: TGTGCCATCGGTAGAAGAGCCGACACCGGGGAGCTGTTTTTT

d_gene: NA
j_gene: TRBJ2-2
v_gene: TRBV19
abundance: once
len: 17
CDR3aa: CASSNLIGTPNGGELFF
CDR3nt: TGTGCCAGTAGCAACCTAATAGGGACTCCTAATGGCGGGGAGCTGTTTTTT

d_gene: TRBD2
j_gene: TRBJ2-7
v_gene: TRBV4-1
abundance: NA
len: 16
CDR3aa: CASSPVPSGSSYEQYF
CDR3nt: TGCGCCAGCAGCCCGGTCCCAAGCGGGAGCTCCTACGAGCAGTACTTC